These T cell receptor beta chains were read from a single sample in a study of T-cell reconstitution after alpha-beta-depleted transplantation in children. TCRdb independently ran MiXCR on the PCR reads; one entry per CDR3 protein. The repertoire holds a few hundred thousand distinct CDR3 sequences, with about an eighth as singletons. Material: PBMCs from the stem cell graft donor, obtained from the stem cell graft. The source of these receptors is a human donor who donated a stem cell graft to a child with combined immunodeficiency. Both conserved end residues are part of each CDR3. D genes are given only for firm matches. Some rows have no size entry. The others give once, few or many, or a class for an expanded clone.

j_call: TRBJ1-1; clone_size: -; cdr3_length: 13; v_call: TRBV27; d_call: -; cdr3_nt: TGTGCCAGCAGGCTTGCCGCGAACACTGAAGCTTTCTTT; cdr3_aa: CASRLAANTEAFF
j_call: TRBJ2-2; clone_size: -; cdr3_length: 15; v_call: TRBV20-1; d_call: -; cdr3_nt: TGCAGTGCAAGAGGGGGTCGGGAGAACACCGGGGAGCTGTTTTTT; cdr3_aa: CSARGGRENTGELFF
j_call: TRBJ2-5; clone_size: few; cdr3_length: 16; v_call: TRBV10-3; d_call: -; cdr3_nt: TGTGCCATCAGAGGGATAAAGGCCGGGGGAACAGAGACCCAGTACTTC; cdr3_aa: CAIRGIKAGGTETQYF
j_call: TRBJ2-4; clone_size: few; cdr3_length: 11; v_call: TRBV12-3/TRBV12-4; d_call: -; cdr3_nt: TGTGCCAGCGGGATGGGAAACATTCAGTACTTC; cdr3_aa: CASGMGNIQYF
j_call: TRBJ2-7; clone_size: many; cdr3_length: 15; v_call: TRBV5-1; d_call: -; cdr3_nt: TGCGCCAGCAGCCCGGCACCATCGGGTAGTCGGGGGCAGTACTTC; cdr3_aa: CASSPAPSGSRGQYF
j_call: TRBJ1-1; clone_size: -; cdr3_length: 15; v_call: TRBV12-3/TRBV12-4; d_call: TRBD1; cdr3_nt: TGTGCCAGCAGTGCGGACAGGGCATTTAACACTGAAGCTTTGTTT; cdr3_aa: CASSADRAFNTEALF
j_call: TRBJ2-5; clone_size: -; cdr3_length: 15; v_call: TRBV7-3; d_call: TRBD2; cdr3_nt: TGTGCCAGCAGCTTAGACGGGGGGGCCTTGGAGACCCAGTACTTC; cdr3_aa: CASSLDGGALETQYF
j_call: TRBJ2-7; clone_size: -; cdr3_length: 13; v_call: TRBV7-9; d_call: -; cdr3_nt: TGTGCCAGCAGGGGGGAAGGGAGCTACGAGCAGTACTTC; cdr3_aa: CASRGEGSYEQYF
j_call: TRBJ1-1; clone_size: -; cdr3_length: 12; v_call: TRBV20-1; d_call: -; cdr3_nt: TGCAGTGCTAGAATAGGGTTCACTGAAGCTTTCTTT; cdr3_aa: CSARIGFTEAFF
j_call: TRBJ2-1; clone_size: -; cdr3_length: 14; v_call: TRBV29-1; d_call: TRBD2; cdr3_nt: TGCAGCGTTGAGGCTAGCGGGGGTAGCGATGAGCAGTTCTTC; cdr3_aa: CSVEASGGSDEQFF
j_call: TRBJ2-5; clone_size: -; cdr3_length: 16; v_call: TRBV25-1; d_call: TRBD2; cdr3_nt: TGTGCCAGCAGCCCCTGGTTAGCGGGTTCCCAAGAGACCCAGTACTTC; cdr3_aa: CASSPWLAGSQETQYF
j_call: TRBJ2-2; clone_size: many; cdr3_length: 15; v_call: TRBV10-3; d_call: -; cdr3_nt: TGTGCCATCAGTGACTGGGACTTGATTGCCGGGGAGCTGTTTTTT; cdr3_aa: CAISDWDLIAGELFF
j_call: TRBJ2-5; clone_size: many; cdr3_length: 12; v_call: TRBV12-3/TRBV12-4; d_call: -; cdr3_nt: TGTGCCAGCAGTCCCTTAATGGGGACCCAGTACTTC; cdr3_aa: CASSPLMGTQYF
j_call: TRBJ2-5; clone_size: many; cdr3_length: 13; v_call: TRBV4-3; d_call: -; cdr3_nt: TGCGCCAGCAGCCTGGGGACATGGGAGACCCAGTACTTC; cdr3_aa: CASSLGTWETQYF
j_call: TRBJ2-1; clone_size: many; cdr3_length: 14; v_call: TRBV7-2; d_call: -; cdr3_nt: TGTGCCTTCGCTGGGACCCCGGGCCACAATGAGCAGTTCTTC; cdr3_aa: CAFAGTPGHNEQFF
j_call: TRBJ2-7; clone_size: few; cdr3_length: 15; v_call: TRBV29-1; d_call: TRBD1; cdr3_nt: TGCAGCGTCAAACCCCGGGACAGGTCCTCCTACGAGCAGTACTTC; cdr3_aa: CSVKPRDRSSYEQYF